The present T cell receptor (beta chain) was sequenced within a study of identifying expanded T cells in peripheral blood (dated by TCRdb to about 2019). Study-level background: Separate aliquots of the same genomic DNA pool were sequenced to produce technical replicates, and four replicates were compared in pairs. Paper-wide results and their limitations: Approximately 1.2 differentially abundant clones were flagged by the binomial model between technical replicates, whereas about 15 and 19 were flagged over around two weeks and four weeks, respectively. The authors expected that over much longer intervals, such as months to years, biological variance in healthy repertoires might increase even further. Both the number of clones called differentially abundant and the false-positive rate were significantly reduced by the beta-binomial model across all healthy-donor time intervals. Variance in clone template counts between roughly two-week samples significantly increased with total template count across all healthy donors.

During the collection period, no infections or other immune events were recorded for the healthy donors. Healthy-donor blood repertoires served as a training cohort to calibrate time-dependent variance in a beta-binomial model of T-cell clone differential abundance. There were roughly 10 healthy donors in the training cohort, of whom 3 were female and 7 were male. An age range of roughly 29 to 65 years, with an average of about 45 years, was recorded for the donors. Whole blood, obtained from a commercial supplier, was collected from each healthy donor at three time points spaced about 2 weeks apart. For immunosequencing, genomic DNA was extracted from unsorted whole blood. The CDR3, from cysteine to phenylalanine, totals 12 residues. The read is trimmed to its CDR3 DNA, 36 bases read in frame from base 1. In the germline V gene, CDR1 corresponds to ENHRY and CDR2 to SYGVKD. The V end gives up 9 bases and the J end 8 bases, leaving 7 bases in the junction not matched to a gene.

A remark on this clone: Its antigen is unknown. No clone much larger than this one lies a single base away; base qualities are absent.

The immunoSEQ Assay, which uses bias-controlled multiplex PCR amplification of genomic DNA, was used to profile TCRbeta CDR3 regions. Per the source publication's procedure: To quantify the absolute abundance of each unique TCRbeta CDR3 region, the sequences were collapsed and filtered. Differential abundance was assessed using a binomial (Fisher-equivalent) model and a beta-binomial model in which time-dependent variance fitted from healthy donors was added. Clones with fewer than 5 combined templates were removed, and a clone was called differentially abundant if the clone's Benjamini-Hochberg FDR was below 0.01. The form v = (b*log(k)+a)^2 was used to model beta-binomial variance as a function of total template count across the two samples. TCRdb holds this immuneACCESS table with in-frame rearrangements only. Some clones are missing; in checked studies, unresolved V genes explain under half, and the rest has no known cause. D and trimming were read from the DNA, whereas the V and J calls and clone size are those reported in that table. A total of roughly 86,000 clones appear in this sample, approximately 84% of them only once. Roughly 4.4% of the sample lies in the top ten.

The clonotype was recovered from a person aged 18-70 years in good health. Material: blood. The chain employs TRBV10-3 and TRBJ2-4; 7 bases in between match TRBD1. The DNA sequence is as follows: TGTGCCATAGGGGGACAGCCAGACATTCAGTACTTC. It specifies CAIGGQPDIQYF.